This T cell receptor beta chain was captured by sequencing in a study of cytomegalovirus exposure and HLA in healthy donors. The CDR3 sequence is 13 residues long. Trimming left V 2 bases short and J 5 bases short, with 12 bases between. The germline V gene has CDR1 SQVTM and CDR2 ANQGSEA. Overall study findings and caveats: The study recorded more than 150 TCR beta chains that were cytomegalovirus-associated. Reported performance of the classifier showed diagnosis of cytomegalovirus status with high specificity and sensitivity.

The assay was immunoSEQ multiplex PCR, and TCRdb's table has in-frame clones only and misses some. The sample consists of 220,000 or so clones, roughly 83% of them appearing once. There are many counts of this clone. The antigen remains unidentified. The origin of this receptor is a woman aged 25 to 39 in good health and CMV-seropositive. This chain links TRBV29-1 with TRBJ2-5, with D possibly TRBD1 on 5 matching bases. Sequenced: PBMCs. The CDR3 nucleotides are TGCAGCGTTGAATTGGCAGGGCGGGAGACCCAGTACTTC. Protein product: CSVELAGRETQYF.